This record covers a single T cell receptor (beta chain). The antigen remains unidentified. TCRdb fed the 5' RACE reads into MiXCR, producing one record per CDR3 protein. Among about 90,000 distinct CDR3 sequences, approximately 16% were seen once, and the ten largest hold about two fifths. The data are from a study of T-cell memory formation after mild COVID-19. Whole-study context: Clusters of TCRs were largely donor specific. Study findings and constraints: The main location of contracting CD4+ clones was CM and EM, and that of contracting CD8+ clones was EMRA.

V lost 6 bases, J lost 0 bases, and 6 bases stayed unmatched. The CDR3 spans 16 residues. Sequenced material: PBMCs or a T cell subset sorted from them (not recorded which). This clonotype originated in a man between 18 and 35 years old who had mild COVID-19 (a few samples of this study predate the infection). Cell type and time point are not known. The chain links TRBV23-1 to TRBJ2-5; the match to TRBD2 covers 11 bases. TRBV23-1 is given ORF status, its function remaining uncertain. The CDR3 nucleotides read TGCGCCAGCAGGGCCCCTAGCGGGGGGTACCAAGAGACCCAGTACTTC. Encoded protein: CASRAPSGGYQETQYF.